This TCR beta chain is drawn from a study of blood T cell repertoires in COVID-19 (dated by TCRdb to the early 2020s). Regarding the research as a whole: Samples covering the acute and convalescent phases of COVID-19 were provided by collaborators in the United States, Italy and Spain. The prospective study material was composed of cDNA or gDNA derived from T cells, B-cell-depleted T cells, or PBMCs. Deeply sampled blood TCRbeta repertoires from subjects exposed to, actively infected with, or recovered from COVID-19 were included in the dataset. A freely available public database, intended as a resource for researchers studying the immune response to SARS-CoV-2, is where the repertoires were released. Samples were obtained from the ongoing ImmuneRACE study (first 160 participants) and from about 1,300 subjects provided by 6 global collaborators. The sample metadata nearly always contained a de-identified subject ID, COVID-19 status, age in years and sex. Where available, HLA class I and class II types were obtained from metadata supplied by the sample provider rather than from assay-based typing.

TCRbeta CDR3 regions were amplified from genomic DNA by means of the immunoSEQ Assay, a bias-controlled multiplex PCR. Processing in the source paper ran as follows. The number of nucleated cells in each sample was estimated from the amplification of reference gene primers within the assay. To quantify the absolute abundance of each unique TCRbeta CDR3 rearrangement, sequence reads were collapsed and filtered. For each sample, productive Simpson clonality was calculated by taking the square root of Simpson's diversity index across productive rearrangements. TCRdb mirrors the immuneACCESS table, restricted to in-frame sequences. Some clones are absent from its copies; in checked studies, under half trace to an unresolved V gene, and the reason for the others is unknown. The V and J calls and clone size come from that table; D and trimming were worked out from the DNA. The sample has about 32,000 clones on record, about 92% of them singletons. The top ten clonotypes cover roughly 1% of the sample.

Each collaborating institution followed its own protocols to collect whole blood in K2EDTA tubes. For TCRbeta analysis, collaborators shipped samples in one of three forms: frozen whole blood, isolated PBMCs, or DNA extracted from either of those sample types. Ends trimmed: V by 10 bases, J by 6 bases; bases unmatched to a gene: 8. The germline V gene sets CDR1 to MNHEY and CDR2 to SVGAGI. The CDR3 goes from the cysteine to the phenylalanine over 13 residues. Of the read, only the CDR3 DNA is kept; its 39 bases are in frame from base 1. The investigation overall reported the following: The quantity of clinical and demographic metadata differed by source and by participant and was supplied without curation.

In the case of this clone: What antigen it recognizes has not been identified. No base qualities exist here, and no much larger clone lies one base off it.

This clonotype was sampled from a male donor with active COVID-19. Rearrangement joined TRBV6-5 to TRBJ2-2; TRBD1 lines up with 7 middle nucleotides. The sample was peripheral blood. The DNA sequence is given as TGTGCCAAGATGGACAGGCCAGCCGGGGAGCTGTTTTTT. The encoded protein is CAKMDRPAGELFF.